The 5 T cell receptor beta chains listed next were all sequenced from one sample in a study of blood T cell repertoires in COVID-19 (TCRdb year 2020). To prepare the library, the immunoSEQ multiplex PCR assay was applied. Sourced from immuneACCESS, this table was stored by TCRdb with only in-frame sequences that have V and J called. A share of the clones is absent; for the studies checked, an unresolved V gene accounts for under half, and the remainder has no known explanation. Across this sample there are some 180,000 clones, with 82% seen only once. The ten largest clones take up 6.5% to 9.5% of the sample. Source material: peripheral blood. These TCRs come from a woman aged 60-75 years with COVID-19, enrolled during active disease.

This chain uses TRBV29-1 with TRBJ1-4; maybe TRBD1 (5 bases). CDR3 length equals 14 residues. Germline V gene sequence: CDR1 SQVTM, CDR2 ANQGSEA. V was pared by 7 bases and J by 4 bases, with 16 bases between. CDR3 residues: CSAGGGLGNEKLFF. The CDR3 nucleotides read TGCAGCGCCGGGGGTGGGCTGGGTAATGAAAAACTGTTTTTT.

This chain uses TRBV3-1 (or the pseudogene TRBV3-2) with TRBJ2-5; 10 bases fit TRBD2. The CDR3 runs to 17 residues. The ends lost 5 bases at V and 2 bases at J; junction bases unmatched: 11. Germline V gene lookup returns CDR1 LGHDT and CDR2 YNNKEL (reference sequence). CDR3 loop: CASSLTRTSGEQETQYF. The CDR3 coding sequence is TGTGCCAGCAGCTTAACTCGAACTAGCGGGGAACAAGAGACCCAGTACTTC.

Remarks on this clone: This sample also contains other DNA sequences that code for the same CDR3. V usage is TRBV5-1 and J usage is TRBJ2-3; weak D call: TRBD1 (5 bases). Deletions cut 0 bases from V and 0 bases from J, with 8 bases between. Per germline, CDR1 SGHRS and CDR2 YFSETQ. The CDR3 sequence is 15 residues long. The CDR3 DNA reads TGCGCCAGCAGCTTGGAAGGGGCAAGCACAGATACGCAGTATTTT. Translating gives CASSLEGASTDTQYF.

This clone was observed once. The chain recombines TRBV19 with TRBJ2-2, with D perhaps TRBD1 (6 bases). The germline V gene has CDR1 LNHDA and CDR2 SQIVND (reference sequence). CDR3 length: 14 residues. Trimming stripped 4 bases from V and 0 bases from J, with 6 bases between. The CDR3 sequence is CASSRTANTGELFF. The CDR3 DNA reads TGTGCCAGTAGTAGGACAGCGAACACCGGGGAGCTGTTTTTT.

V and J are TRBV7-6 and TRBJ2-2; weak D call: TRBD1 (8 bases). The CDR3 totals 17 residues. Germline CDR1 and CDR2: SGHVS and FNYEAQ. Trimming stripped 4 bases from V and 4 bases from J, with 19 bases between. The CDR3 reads CASSSSTGGARTGELFF. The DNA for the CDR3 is TGTGCCAGCAGCTCCTCTACAGGGGGGGCGCGCACCGGGGAGCTGTTTTTT. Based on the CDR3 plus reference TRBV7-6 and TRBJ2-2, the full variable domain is GAGVSQSPRYKVTKRGQDVALRCDPISGHVSLYWYRQALGQGPEFLTYFNYEAQQDKSGLPNDRFSAERPEGSISTLTIQRTEQRDSAMYRCASSSSTGGARTGELFFGEGSRLTVL.